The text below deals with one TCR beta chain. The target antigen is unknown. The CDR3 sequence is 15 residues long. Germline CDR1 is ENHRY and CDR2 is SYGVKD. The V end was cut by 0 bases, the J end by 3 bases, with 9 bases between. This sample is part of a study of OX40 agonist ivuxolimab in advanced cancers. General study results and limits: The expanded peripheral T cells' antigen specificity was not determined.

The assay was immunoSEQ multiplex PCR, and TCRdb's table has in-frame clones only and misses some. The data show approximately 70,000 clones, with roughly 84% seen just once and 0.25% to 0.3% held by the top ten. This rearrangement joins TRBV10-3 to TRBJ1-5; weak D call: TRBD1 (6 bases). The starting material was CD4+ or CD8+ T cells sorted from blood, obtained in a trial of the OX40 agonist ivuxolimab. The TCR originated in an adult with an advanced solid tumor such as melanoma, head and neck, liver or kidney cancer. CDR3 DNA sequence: TGTGCCATCAGTGAGTCGACAGGTAACAATCAGCCCCAGCATTTT. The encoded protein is CAISESTGNNQPQHF.